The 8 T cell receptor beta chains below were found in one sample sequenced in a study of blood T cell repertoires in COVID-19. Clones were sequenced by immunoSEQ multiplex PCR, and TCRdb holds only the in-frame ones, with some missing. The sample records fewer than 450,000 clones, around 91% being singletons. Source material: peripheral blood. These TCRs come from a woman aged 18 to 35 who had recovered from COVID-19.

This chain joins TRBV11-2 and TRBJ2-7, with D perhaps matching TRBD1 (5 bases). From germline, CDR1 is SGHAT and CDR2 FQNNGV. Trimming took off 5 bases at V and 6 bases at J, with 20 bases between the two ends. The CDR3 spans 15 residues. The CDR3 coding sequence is TGTGCCAGCAGCCCAGGGTTACTGGGCTCTGTCGAGCAGTACGTC. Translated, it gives CASSPGLLGSVEQYV.

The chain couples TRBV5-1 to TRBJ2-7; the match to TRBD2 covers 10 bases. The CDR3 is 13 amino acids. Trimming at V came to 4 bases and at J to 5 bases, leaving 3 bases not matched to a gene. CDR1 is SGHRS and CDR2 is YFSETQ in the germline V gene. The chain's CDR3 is CASSRGTSDEQYV. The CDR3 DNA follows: TGCGCCAGCAGCCGTGGGACTAGCGACGAGCAGTACGTC.

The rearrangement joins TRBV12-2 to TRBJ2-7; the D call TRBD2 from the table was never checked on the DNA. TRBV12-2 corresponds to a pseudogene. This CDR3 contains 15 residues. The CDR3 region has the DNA TGTGCAAGTCGCTTAGCGCTTCAGATAGCGAACGAGCAGTACGTC. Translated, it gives CASRLALQIANEQYV.

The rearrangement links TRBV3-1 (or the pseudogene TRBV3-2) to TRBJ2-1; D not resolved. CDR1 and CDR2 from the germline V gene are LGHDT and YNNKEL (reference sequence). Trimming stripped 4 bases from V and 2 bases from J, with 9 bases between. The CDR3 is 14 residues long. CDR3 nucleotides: TGTGCCAGCAGCCCTACCCCGACCTACAATGAGCAGTTCTTC. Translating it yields CASSPTPTYNEQFF.

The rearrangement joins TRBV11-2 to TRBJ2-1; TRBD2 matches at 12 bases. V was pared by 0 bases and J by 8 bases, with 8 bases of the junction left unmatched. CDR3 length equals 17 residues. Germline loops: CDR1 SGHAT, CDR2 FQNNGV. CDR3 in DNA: TGTGCCAGCAGCTTAGATTTTCTAGCGGGAGGGCCCCATGAGCAGTTCTTC. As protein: CASSLDFLAGGPHEQFF.

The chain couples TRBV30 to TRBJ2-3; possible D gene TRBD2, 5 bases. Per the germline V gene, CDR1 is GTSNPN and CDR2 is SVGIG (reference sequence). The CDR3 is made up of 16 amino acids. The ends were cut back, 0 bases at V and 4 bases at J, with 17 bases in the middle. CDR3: CAWSVFGPPRADTQYF. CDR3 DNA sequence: TGTGCCTGGAGTGTATTCGGTCCCCCGAGGGCAGATACGCAGTATTTT.

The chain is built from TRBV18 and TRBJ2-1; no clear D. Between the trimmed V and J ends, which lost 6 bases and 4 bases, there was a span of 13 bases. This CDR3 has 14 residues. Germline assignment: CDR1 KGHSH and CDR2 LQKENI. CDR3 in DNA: TGTGCCAGCTCCCGAGGCGGCAATTACAATGAGCAGTTCTTC. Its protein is CASSRGGNYNEQFF.

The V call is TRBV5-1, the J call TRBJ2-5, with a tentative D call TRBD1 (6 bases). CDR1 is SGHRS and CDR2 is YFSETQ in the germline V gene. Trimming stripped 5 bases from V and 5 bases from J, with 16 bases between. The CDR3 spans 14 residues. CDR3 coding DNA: TGCGCCAGCAGTCCCGAGGGGGTCGGGGAGACCCAGTACTTC. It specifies CASSPEGVGETQYF.